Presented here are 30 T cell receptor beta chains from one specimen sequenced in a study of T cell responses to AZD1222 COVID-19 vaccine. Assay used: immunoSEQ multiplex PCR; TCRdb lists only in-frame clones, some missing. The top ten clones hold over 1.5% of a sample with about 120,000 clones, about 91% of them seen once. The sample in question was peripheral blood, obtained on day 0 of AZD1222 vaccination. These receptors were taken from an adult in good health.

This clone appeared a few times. CDR3 nucleotide sequence: TGTGCCTGGAGTGACCCAGGGGGACCTATCTGGGCTTCACCCCTCCACTTT. It specifies CAWSDPGGPIWASPLHF. V gene TRBV30 combines with J gene TRBJ1-6, with 7 bases that match TRBD1. This CDR3 region has 17 residues. The V gene end was trimmed by 1 base and the J gene end by 9 bases; junction bases not matched to a gene: 15. Germline values: CDR1 GTSNPN, CDR2 SVGIG (reference sequence). Using reference TRBV30 and TRBJ1-6 for the parts outside the CDR3, the full variable domain is SQTIHQWPATLVQPVGSPLSLECTVEGTSNPNLYWYRQAAGRGLQLLFYSVGIGQISSEVPQNLSASRPQDRQFILSSKKLLLSDSGFYLCAWSDPGGPIWASPLHFGNGTRLTVT.

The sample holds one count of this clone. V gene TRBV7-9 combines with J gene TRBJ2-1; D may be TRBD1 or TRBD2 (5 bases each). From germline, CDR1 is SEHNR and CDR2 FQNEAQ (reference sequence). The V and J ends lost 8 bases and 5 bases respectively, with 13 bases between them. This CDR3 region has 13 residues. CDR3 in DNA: TGTGCCAGCGCTCGGGGCAGCAACAATGAGCAGTTCTTC. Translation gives CASARGSNNEQFF.

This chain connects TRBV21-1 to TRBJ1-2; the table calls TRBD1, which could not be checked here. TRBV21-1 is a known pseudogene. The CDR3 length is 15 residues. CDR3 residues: CASSLRDRDSVGYTF. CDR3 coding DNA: TGTGCCAGCAGCCTACGGGACAGGGATTCAGTGGGCTACACCTTC.

This CDR3 is CASSLGGSSYNEQFF. The CDR3 nucleotides read TGTGCCAGCAGCTTGGGGGGCAGCTCCTACAATGAGCAGTTCTTC. V usage is TRBV5-4 and J usage is TRBJ2-1; TRBD1 is a possible D gene (5 bases). V shed 0 bases and J shed 0 bases, with 7 bases lying between them. Germline lookup yields CDR1 SGHNT and CDR2 YYREEE (reference sequence). The CDR3 covers 15 residues.

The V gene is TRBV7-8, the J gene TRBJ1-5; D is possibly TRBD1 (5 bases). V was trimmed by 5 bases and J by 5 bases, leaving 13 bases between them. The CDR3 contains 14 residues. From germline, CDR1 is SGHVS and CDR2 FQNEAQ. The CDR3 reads CASSRPPGHQPQHF. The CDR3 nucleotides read TGTGCCAGCAGCCGGCCTCCGGGACATCAGCCCCAGCATTTT.

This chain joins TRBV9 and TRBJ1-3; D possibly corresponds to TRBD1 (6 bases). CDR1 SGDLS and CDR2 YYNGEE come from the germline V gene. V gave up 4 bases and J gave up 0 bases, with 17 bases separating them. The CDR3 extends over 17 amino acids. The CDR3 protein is CASSPLRGGGSGNTIYF. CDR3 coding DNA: TGTGCCAGCAGCCCCCTTAGAGGGGGGGGCTCTGGAAACACCATATATTTT.

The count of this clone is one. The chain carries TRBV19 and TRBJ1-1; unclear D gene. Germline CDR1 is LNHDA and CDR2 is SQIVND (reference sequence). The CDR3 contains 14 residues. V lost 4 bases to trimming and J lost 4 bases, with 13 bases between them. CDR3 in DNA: TGTGCCAGTAGTACGAAACCAGGTGGCACTGAAGCTTTCTTT. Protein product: CASSTKPGGTEAFF.

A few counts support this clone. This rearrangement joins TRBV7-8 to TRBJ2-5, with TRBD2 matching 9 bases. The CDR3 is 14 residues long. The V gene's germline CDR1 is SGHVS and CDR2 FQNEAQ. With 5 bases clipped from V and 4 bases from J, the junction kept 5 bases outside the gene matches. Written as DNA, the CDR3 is TGTGCCAGCAGCCGCGGGAGGGCCTTAGAGACCCAGTACTTC. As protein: CASSRGRALETQYF.

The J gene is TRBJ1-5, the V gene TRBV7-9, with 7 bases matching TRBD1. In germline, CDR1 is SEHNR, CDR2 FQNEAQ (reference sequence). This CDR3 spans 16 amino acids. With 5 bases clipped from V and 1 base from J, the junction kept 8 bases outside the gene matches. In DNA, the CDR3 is TGTGCCAGCAGCCCTCGGACAGGCCTCAGCAATCAGCCCCAGCATTTT. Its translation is CASSPRTGLSNQPQHF.

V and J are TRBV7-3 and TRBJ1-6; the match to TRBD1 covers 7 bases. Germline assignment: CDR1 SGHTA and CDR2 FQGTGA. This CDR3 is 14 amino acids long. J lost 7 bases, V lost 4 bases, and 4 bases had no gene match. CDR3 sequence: CASSSRQGNSPLHF. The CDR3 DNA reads TGTGCCAGCAGCTCGAGACAGGGAAATTCACCCCTCCACTTT.

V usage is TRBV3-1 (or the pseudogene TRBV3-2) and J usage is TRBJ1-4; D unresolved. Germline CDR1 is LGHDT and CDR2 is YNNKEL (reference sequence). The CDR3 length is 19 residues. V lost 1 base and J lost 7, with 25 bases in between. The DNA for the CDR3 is TGTGCCAGCAGCCAAGGTCGTGGGTCACTCCCCTTAGGGCCTGAAAAACTGTTTTTT. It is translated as CASSQGRGSLPLGPEKLFF.

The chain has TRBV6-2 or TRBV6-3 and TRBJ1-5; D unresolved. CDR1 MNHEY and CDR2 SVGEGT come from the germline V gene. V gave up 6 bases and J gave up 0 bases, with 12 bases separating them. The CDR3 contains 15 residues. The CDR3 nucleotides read TGTGCCAGCAGCCCCGGACGGCCTAGCAATCAGCCCCAGCATTTT. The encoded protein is CASSPGRPSNQPQHF.

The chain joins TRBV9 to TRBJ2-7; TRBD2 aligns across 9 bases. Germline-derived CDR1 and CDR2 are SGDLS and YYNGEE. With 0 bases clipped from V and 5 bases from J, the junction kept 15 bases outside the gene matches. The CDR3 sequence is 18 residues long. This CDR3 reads CASSVGVRAGGLVDEQYF. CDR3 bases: TGTGCCAGCAGCGTAGGCGTTCGGGCGGGGGGGCTGGTTGACGAGCAGTACTTC. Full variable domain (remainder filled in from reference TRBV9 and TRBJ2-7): DSGVTQTPKHLITATGQRVTLRCSPRSGDLSVYWYQQSLDQGLQFLIQYYNGEERAKGNILERFSAQQFPDLHSELNLSSLELGDSALYFCASSVGVRAGGLVDEQYFGPGTRLTVT.

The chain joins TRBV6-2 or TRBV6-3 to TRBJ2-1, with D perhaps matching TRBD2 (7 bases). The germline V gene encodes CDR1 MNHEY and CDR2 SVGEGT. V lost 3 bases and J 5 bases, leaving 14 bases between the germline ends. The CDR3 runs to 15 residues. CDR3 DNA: TGTGCCAGCAGTTATTTCGCGGGGGCGCACAATGAGCAGTTCTTC. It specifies CASSYFAGAHNEQFF.

Here the CDR3 reads CASSFQSLTNQPQHF. The CDR3 DNA is TGTGCCAGCAGTTTCCAAAGCCTTACTAATCAGCCCCAGCATTTT. The chain joins TRBV2 to TRBJ1-5, with D uncertain. The V end was cut by 5 bases, the J end by 4 bases, with 15 bases between. CDR1 and CDR2 (germline): SNHLY, FYNNEI. The CDR3 extends over 15 amino acids.

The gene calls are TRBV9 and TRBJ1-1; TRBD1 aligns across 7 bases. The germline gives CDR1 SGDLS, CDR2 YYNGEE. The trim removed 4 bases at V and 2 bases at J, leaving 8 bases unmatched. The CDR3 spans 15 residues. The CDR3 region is CASSTRTGINTEAFF. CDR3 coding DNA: TGTGCCAGCAGCACCCGGACAGGAATTAACACTGAAGCTTTCTTT.

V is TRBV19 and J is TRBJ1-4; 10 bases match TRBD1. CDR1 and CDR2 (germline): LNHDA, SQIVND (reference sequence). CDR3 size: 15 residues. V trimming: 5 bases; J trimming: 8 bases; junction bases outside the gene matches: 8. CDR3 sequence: CASSARTGGGEKLFF. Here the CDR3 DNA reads TGTGCCAGTAGTGCGCGGACAGGGGGAGGGGAAAAACTGTTTTTT.

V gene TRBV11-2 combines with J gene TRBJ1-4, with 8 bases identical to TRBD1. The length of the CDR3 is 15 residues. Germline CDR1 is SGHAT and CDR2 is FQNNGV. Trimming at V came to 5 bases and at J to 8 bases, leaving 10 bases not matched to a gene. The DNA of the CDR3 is TGTGCCAGCAGCCCCGTACAGGGGGTAGGGGAAAAACTGTTTTTT. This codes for CASSPVQGVGEKLFF.

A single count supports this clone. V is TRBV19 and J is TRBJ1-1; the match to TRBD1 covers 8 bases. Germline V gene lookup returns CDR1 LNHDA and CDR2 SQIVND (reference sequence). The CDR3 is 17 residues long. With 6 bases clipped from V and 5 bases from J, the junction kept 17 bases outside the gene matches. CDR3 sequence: CASSMGQVRTRLTEAFF. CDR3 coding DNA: TGTGCCAGTAGCATGGGACAGGTTAGAACAAGACTGACTGAAGCTTTCTTT.

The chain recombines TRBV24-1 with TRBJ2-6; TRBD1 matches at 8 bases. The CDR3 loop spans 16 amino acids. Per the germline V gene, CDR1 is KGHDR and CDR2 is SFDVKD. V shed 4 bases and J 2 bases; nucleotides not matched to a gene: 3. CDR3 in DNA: TGTGCCACCAGTGAGACAGGGGTGGCTGGGGCCAACGTCCTGACTTTC. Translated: CATSETGVAGANVLTF.

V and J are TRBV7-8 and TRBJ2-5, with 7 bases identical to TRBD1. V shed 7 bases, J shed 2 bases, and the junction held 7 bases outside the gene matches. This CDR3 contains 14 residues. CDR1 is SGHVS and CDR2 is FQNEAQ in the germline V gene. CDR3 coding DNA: TGTGCCAGCACCAGACAGGGAACTCAAGAGACCCAGTACTTC. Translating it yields CASTRQGTQETQYF.

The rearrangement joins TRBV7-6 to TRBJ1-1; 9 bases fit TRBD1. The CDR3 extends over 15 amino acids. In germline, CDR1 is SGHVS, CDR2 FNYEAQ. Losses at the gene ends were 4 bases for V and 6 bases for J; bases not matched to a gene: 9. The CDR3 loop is CASSSYRGRRAEAFF. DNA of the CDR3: TGTGCCAGCAGCTCCTACAGGGGGCGACGCGCTGAAGCTTTCTTT.

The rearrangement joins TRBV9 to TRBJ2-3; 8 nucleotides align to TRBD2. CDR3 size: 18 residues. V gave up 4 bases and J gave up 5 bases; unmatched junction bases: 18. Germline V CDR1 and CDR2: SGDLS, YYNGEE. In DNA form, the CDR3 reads TGTGCCAGCAGCTCCACTCTCCCGGGGGGGGTTCTAGGAGATACGCAGTATTTT. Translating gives CASSSTLPGGVLGDTQYF.

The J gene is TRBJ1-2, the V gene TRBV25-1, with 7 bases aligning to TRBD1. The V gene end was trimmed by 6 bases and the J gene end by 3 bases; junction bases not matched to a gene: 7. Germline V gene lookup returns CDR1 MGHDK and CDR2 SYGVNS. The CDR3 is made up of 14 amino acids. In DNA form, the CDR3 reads TGTGCCAGCAGGGGGACAGAAAGCTACTATGGCTACACCTTC. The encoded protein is CASRGTESYYGYTF.

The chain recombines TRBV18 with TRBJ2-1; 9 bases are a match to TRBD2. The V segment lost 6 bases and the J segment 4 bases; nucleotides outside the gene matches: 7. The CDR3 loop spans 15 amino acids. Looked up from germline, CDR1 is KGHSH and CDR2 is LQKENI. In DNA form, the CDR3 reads TGTGCCAGCTCCCTTCTTAGCGGGGGATACAATGAGCAGTTCTTC. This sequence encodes CASSLLSGGYNEQFF.

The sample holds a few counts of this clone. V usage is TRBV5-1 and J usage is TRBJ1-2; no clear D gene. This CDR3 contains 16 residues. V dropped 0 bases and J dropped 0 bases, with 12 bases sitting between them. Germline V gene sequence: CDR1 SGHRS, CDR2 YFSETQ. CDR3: CASSLGERLTNYGYTF. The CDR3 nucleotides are TGCGCCAGCAGCTTGGGGGAGCGGCTGACTAACTATGGCTACACCTTC.

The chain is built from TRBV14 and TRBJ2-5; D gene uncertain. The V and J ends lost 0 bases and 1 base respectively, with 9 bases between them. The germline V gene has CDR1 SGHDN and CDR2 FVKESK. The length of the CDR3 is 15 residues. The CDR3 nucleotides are TGTGCCAGCAGCCAAGAAAGCCACTTCCAAGAGACCCAGTACTTC. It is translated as CASSQESHFQETQYF.

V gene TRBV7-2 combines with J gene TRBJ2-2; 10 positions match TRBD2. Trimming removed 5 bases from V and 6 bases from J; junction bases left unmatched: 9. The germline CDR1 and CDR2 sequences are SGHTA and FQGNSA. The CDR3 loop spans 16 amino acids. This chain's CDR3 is CASSPRSGGAAGELFF. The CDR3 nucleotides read TGTGCCAGCAGCCCCAGAAGCGGGGGGGCCGCCGGGGAGCTGTTTTTT. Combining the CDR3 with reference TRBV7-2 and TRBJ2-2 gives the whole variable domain GAGVSQSPSNKVTEKGKDVELRCDPISGHTALYWYRQSLGQGLEFLIYFQGNSAPDKSGLPSDRFSAERTGGSVSTLTIQRTQQEDSAVYLCASSPRSGGAAGELFFGEGSRLTVL.

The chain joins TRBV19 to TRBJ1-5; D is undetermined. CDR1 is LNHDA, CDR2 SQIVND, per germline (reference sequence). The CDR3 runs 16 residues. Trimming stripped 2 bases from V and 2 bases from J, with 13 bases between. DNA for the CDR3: TGTGCCAGTAGTATAAAGGCAGTACGGGGCAATCAGCCCCAGCATTTT. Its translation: CASSIKAVRGNQPQHF. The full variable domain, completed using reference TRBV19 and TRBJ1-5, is DGGITQSPKYLFRKEGQNVTLSCEQNLNHDAMYWYRQDPGQGLRLIYYSQIVNDFQKGDIAEGYSVSREKKESFPLTVTSAQKNPTAFYLCASSIKAVRGNQPQHFGDGTRLSIL.

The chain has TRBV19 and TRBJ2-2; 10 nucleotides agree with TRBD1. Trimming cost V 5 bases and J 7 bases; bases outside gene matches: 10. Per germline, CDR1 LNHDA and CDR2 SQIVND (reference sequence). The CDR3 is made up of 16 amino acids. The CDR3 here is CASSLAGTGVIGELFF. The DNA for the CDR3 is TGTGCCAGTAGTCTCGCCGGGACAGGGGTGATCGGGGAGCTGTTTTTT.